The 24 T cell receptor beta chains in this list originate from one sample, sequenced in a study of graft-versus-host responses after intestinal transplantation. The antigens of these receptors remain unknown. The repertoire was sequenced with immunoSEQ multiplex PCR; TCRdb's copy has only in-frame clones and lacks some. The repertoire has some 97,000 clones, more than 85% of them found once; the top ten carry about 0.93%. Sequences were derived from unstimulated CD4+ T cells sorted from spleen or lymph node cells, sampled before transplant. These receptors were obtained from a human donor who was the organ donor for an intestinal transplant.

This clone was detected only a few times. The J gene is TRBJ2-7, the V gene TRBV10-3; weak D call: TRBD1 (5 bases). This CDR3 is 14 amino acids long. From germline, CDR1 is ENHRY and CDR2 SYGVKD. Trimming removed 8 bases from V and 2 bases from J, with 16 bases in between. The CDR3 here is CAIGIQGFPYEQYF. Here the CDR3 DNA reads TGTGCCATCGGTATTCAGGGTTTCCCCTACGAGCAGTACTTC.

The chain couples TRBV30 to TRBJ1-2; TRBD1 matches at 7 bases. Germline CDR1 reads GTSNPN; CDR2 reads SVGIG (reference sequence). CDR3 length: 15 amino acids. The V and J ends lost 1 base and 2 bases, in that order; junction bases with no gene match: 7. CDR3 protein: CAWSGRAGGNYGYTF. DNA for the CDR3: TGTGCCTGGAGTGGCCGGGCAGGGGGAAACTATGGCTACACCTTC. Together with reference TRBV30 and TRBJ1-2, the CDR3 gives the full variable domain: SQTIHQWPATLVQPVGSPLSLECTVEGTSNPNLYWYRQAAGRGLQLLFYSVGIGQISSEVPQNLSASRPQDRQFILSSKKLLLSDSGFYLCAWSGRAGGNYGYTFGSGTRLTVV.

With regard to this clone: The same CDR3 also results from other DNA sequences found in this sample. CDR3 coding DNA: TGTGCCACCGCACGGGGGGCCCTCTATGGCTACACCTTC. Amino acid sequence: CATARGALYGYTF. The chain uses TRBV15 and TRBJ1-2; possibly TRBD1 for D (6 bases). The CDR3 runs to 13 residues. Trimming took 8 bases from V and 4 from J, leaving 14 bases between them. Per germline, CDR1 LNHNV and CDR2 YYDKDF (reference sequence).

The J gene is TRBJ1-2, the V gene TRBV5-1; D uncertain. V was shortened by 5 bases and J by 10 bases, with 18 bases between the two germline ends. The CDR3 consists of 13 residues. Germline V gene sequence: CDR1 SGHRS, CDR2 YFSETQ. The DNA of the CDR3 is TGCGCCAGCAGTTCAGAGTATCAAAGGGACTACACCTTC. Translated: CASSSEYQRDYTF.

CDR3 in amino acids: CATETSGIHYEQYF. As DNA, the CDR3 is TGTGCCACCGAAACCTCAGGGATCCACTACGAGCAGTACTTC. This chain connects TRBV28 to TRBJ2-7, with D possibly TRBD1 on 5 matching bases. The V and J ends lost 10 bases and 3 bases respectively, with 19 bases between them. The CDR3 is 14 residues long. Germline V lookup: CDR1 MDHEN, CDR2 SYDVKM. The full variable domain, completed using reference TRBV28 and TRBJ2-7, is DVKVTQSSRYLVKRTGEKVFLECVQDMDHENMFWYRQDPGLGLRLIYFSYDVKMKEKGDIPEGYSVSREKKERFSLILESASTNQTSMYLCATETSGIHYEQYFGPGTRLTVT.

In DNA form, the CDR3 reads TGTGCCAGCAGTTCCGACAGGGGTCGCACTGAAGCTTTCTTT. Translated, it gives CASSSDRGRTEAFF. V is TRBV2 and J is TRBJ1-1; the match to TRBD1 covers 8 bases. V was clipped by 5 bases and J by 4 bases; unmatched bases: 6. Germline values: CDR1 SNHLY, CDR2 FYNNEI. CDR3 length: 14 amino acids.

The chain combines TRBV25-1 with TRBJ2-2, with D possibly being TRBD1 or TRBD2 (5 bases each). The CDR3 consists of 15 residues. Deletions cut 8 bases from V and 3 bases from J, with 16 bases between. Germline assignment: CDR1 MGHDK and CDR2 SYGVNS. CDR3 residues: CASGAAAADTGELFF. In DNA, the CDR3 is TGTGCCAGCGGGGCAGCGGCAGCGGACACCGGGGAGCTGTTTTTT.

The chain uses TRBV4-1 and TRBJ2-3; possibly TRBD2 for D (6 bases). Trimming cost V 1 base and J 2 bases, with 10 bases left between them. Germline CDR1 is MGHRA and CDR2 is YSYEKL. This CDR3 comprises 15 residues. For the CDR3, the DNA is TGCGCCAGCAGCCAAGGGTGGGGGGACACAGATACGCAGTATTTT. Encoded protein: CASSQGWGDTDTQYF.

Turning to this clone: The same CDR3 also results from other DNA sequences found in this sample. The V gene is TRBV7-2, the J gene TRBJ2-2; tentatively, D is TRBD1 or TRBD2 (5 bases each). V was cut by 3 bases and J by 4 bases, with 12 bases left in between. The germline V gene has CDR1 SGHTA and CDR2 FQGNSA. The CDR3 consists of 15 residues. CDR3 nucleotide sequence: TGTGCCAGCAGCTTTATGGGACCTGGCACCGGGGAGCTGTTTTTT. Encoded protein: CASSFMGPGTGELFF.

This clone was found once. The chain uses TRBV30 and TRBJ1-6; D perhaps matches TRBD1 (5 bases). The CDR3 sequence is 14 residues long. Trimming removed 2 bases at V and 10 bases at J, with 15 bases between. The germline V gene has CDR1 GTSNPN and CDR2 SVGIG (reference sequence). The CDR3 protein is CAWSQRGGNSPLHF. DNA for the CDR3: TGTGCCTGGAGTCAACGGGGGGGTAACTCACCCCTCCACTTT. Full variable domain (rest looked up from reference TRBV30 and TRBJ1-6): SQTIHQWPATLVQPVGSPLSLECTVEGTSNPNLYWYRQAAGRGLQLLFYSVGIGQISSEVPQNLSASRPQDRQFILSSKKLLLSDSGFYLCAWSQRGGNSPLHFGNGTRLTVT.

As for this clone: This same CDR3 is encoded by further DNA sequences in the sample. CDR3: CASSPYPRDLLNQPQHF. The CDR3 region has the DNA TGTGCCAGCTCACCTTACCCCCGGGACCTACTAAATCAGCCCCAGCATTTT. J is TRBJ1-5 and V is TRBV18, with a possible D match to TRBD1 (5 bases). Per the germline V gene, CDR1 is KGHSH and CDR2 is LQKENI. CDR3 length: 17 amino acids. Trimming removed 3 bases at V and 4 bases at J, with 19 bases between.

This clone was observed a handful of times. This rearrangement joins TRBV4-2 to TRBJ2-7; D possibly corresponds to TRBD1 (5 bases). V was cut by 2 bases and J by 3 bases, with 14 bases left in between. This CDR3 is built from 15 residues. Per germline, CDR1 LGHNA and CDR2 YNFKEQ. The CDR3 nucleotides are TGTGCCAGCAGCCAATTGCGGCAGGGTGGCTACGAGCAGTACTTC. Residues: CASSQLRQGGYEQYF.

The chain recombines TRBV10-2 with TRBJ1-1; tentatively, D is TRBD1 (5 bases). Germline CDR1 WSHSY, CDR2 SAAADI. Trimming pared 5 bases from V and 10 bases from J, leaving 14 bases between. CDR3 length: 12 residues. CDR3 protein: CASSSGQAGAFF. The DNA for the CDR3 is TGCGCCAGCAGTTCCGGACAAGCGGGAGCTTTCTTT.

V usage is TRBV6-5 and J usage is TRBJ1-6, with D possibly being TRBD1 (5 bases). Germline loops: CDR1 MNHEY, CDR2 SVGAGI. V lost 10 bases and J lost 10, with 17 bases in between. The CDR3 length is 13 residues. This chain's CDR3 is CATRTGGESPLHF. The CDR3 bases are TGTGCCACCCGGACGGGGGGAGAATCACCCCTCCACTTT.

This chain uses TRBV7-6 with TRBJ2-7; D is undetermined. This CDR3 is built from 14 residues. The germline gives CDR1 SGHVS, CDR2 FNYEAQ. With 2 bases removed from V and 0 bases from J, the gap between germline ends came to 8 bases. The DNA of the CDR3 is TGTGCCAGCAGCTTAAATACAGTCTCCTACGAGCAGTACTTC. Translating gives CASSLNTVSYEQYF.

This chain's CDR3 is CASSLYGGTGLEGYGYTF. In nucleotides, the CDR3 is TGCGCCAGCAGCTTGTACGGCGGGACAGGGCTTGAAGGGTATGGCTACACCTTC. V is TRBV5-1 and J is TRBJ1-2; TRBD1 aligns across 9 bases. After removal of 1 base from V and 5 bases from J, the junction contained 15 bases not matched to a gene. This CDR3 is built from 18 residues. Germline loops: CDR1 SGHRS, CDR2 YFSETQ. Full variable domain (rest looked up from reference TRBV5-1 and TRBJ1-2): KAGVTQTPRYLIKTRGQQVTLSCSPISGHRSVSWYQQTPGQGLQFLFEYFSETQRNKGNFPGRFSGRQFSNSRSEMNVSTLELGDSALYLCASSLYGGTGLEGYGYTFGSGTRLTVV.

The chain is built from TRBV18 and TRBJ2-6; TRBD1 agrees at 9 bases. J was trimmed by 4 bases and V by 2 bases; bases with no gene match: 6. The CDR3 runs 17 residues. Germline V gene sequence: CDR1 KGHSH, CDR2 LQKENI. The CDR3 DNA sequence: TGTGCCAGCTCACCAAGGTCACAGGGGGCAGGGGCCAACGTCCTGACTTTC. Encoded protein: CASSPRSQGAGANVLTF.

The CDR3 here is CATSRAGSGSGETQYF. The CDR3 coding sequence is TGTGCCACCAGCAGGGCCGGGTCGGGGTCCGGGGAGACCCAGTACTTC. V gene TRBV15 combines with J gene TRBJ2-5; D possibly corresponds to TRBD2 (5 bases). This CDR3 is 16 amino acids long. V was clipped by 3 bases and J by 5 bases, with 19 bases between them. CDR1 LNHNV and CDR2 YYDKDF come from the germline V gene (reference sequence).

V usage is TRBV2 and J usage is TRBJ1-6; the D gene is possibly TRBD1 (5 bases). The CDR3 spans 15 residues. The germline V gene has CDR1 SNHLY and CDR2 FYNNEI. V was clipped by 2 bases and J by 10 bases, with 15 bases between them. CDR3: CASSERGSVRSPLHF. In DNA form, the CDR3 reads TGTGCCAGCAGTGAACGGGGCAGCGTTAGGTCACCCCTCCACTTT.

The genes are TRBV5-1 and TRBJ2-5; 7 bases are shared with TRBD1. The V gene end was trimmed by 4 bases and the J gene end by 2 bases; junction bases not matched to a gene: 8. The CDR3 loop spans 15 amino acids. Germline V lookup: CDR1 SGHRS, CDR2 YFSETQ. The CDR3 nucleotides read TGCGCCAGCAGCGTCGGAGACAGGGCTCAAGAGACCCAGTACTTC. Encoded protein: CASSVGDRAQETQYF.

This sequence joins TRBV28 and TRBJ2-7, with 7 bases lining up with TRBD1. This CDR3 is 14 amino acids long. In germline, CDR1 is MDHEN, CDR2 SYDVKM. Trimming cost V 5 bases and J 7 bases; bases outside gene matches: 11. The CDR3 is CASSQRTGLREQYF. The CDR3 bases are TGTGCCAGCAGTCAGCGGACAGGCTTAAGGGAGCAGTACTTC.

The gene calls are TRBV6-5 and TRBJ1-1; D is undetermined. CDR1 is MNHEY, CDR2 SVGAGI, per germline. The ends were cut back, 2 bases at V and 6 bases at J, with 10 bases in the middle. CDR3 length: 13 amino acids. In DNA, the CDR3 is TGTGCCAGCAGTTACAGGAGGGAGGCTGAAGCTTTCTTT. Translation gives CASSYRREAEAFF.

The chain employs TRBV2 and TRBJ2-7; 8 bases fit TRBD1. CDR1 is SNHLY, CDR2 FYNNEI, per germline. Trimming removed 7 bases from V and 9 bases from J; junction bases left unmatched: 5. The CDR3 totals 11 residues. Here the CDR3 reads CASTPGTGQYF. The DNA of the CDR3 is TGTGCCAGCACCCCTGGGACAGGGCAGTACTTC.

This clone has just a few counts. In DNA form, the CDR3 reads TGTGCCAGCAGCCCCGGCTTGGGCCTTTCAGATACGCAGTATTTT. It codes for CASSPGLGLSDTQYF. The chain recombines TRBV28 with TRBJ2-3; D is uncertain. The CDR3 length is 15 residues. Germline V gives CDR1 MDHEN, CDR2 SYDVKM. V lost 6 bases, J lost 4 bases, and 17 bases lay in between.